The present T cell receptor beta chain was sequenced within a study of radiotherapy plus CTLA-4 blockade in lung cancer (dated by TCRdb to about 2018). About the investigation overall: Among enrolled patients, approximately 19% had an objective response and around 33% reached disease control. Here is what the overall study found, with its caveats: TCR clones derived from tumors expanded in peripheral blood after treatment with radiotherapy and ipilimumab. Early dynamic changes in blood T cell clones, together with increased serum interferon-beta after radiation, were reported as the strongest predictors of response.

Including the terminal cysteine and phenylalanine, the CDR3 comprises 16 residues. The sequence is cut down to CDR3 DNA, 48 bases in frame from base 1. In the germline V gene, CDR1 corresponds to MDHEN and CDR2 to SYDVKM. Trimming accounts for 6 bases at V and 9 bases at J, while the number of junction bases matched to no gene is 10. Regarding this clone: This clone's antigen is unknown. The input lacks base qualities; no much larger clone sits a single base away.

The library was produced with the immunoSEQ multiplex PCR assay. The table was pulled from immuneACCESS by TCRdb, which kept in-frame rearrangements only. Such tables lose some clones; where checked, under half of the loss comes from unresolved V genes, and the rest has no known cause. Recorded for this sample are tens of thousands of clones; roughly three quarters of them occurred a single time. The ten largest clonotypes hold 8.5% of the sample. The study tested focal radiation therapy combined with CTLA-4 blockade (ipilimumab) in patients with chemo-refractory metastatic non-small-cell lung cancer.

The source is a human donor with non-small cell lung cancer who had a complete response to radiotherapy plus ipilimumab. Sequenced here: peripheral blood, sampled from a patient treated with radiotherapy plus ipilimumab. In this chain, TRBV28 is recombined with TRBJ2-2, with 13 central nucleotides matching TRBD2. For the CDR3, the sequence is CASRLTSGRAAWELFF. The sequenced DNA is TGTGCCAGCAGGTTAACTAGCGGGAGGGCCGCTTGGGAGCTGTTTTTT.